This T cell receptor beta chain comes out of a study of blood T cells in healthy people across ages (dated by TCRdb to between 2015 and 2017). General notes on the study: In model experiments, roughly one uniquely barcoded TCR beta cDNA molecule per two T cells was captured by template switching. Using deep sequencing normalized with unique cDNA molecular identifiers, the study measured how TCR beta repertoire diversity changes with age. The donors were split into four age groups: young (average about 15 years), middle-aged (nearly 40), aged (more than 55) and long-lived (under 90). To avoid experimental bias, donors of different ages were distributed randomly across sequencing lanes. Two additional independent replicas of 1 million unique cDNA reads from the same blood draw were analyzed for two donors (one aged 18 to 30 and one aged 80 or older). The paper as a whole reports these results and caveats: Donor CMV infection status was unknown, potentially confounding age-related changes in expanded clonotypes. Observed TCR beta diversity per million T cells fell roughly linearly with age, and a significant reduction was already apparent by age roughly 41. The long-lived group showed more naive CD4+ T cells, fewer expanded clones and increased TCR diversity than the aged group, suggesting age selection. The percentage of naive T cells measured by flow cytometry correlated strongly with observed TCR beta diversity. Estimates of total diversity based on one million sequenced T cells were regarded as lower bounds and as underestimates. Conclusive comparison of naive and antigen-experienced compartments was prevented by the profiling of bulk unsorted PBMCs.

The protocol used for the library was 5' RACE. The instrument was an Illumina HiSeq 2500. A second PCR of about 7 to 12 cycles was performed with a sample-barcoded 5' primer and a J-beta primer mix. Each TCR beta cDNA molecule received a unique molecular identifier from a template-switch 5' adaptor carrying 12 random nucleotides. Each sample yielded at least 3 million CDR3-containing paired-end reads. All of the RNA was converted into first-strand cDNA using the Mint cDNA synthesis kit, with a TRBC-specific oligonucleotide serving as the primer. After uracil-DNA glycosylase treatment, a first 18-cycle PCR used universal primers M1SS and BC2_uni_R on all cDNA. The original methods were these. Normalization of each sample was performed by random selection of 1 million high-quality reads, each carrying a distinct molecular identifier. Instead of being binned into consensus sequences, reads that shared molecular identifiers were thrown out. CDR3 identification, clonotype clustering and error correction used MiTCR with a Q25 quality threshold and the strictest error-elimination algorithm. A nonparametric unseen species model with Euler transformation was used to estimate lower-bound total TCR beta diversity. TCRdb cleaned the public reads at Q25 with fastp, built clones with MiXCR and kept in-frame beta chains. Rows with a matching CDR3 protein are joined into one entry that keeps the most common DNA and genes. It is TCRdb's table, rather than the study itself, that gives the V and J calls and clone size. The sample includes fewer than 800,000 distinct CDR3 sequences, with around 20% observed a single time. Clones ranked in the top ten supply about 3.6% of the sample.

For this clonotype: The antigen it binds to is not known. No much larger clone exists at a distance of one base, and base qualities are not known.

Clipping removes 0 bases from V and 4 bases from J, with 5 as the unmatched junction base count. The CDR3 starts with the cysteine, ends with the phenylalanine, and has 16 residues. Just CDR3 DNA is preserved here, 48 bases in frame from base 1. From a lookup of the germline V gene, CDR1 and CDR2 are LGHNA and YNFKEQ. Systemically healthy Caucasian individuals from Russia, approximately 39 in total and aged about 6 to 100 years, were included as donors. Each donor gave 9.5 to 10 milliliters of peripheral blood, drawn into EDTA-treated Vacutainer tubes. Ficoll-Paque density-gradient centrifugation was used to isolate PBMCs, with at least 6.5 million per sample. Trizol reagent was used to extract total RNA from PBMCs, with at least 5.5 micrograms per sample. The percentages of naive CD45RAhigh/CD27high T cells were determined by flow cytometry on a PBMC aliquot from every donor.

The chain employs TRBV4-2 and TRBJ2-7; 11 junctional bases match TRBD2. The sequencing input was blood. The receptor's source is a man aged 70 or older in good health. The CDR3 protein sequence reads: CASSQDFSGRVYEQYF. The base sequence is TGTGCCAGCAGCCAAGATTTTAGCGGGAGGGTTTACGAGCAGTACTTC.